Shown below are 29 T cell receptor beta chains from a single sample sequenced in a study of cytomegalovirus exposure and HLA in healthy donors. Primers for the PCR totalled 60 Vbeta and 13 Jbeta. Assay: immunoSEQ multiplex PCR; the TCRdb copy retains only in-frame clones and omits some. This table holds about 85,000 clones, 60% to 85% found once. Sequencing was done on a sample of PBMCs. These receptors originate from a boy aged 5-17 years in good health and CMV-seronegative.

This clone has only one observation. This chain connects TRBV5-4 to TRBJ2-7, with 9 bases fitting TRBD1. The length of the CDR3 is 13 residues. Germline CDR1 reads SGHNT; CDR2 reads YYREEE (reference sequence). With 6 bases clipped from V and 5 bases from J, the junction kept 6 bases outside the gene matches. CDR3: CASTPDRGHEQYF. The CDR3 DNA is TGTGCCAGCACCCCGGACAGGGGACACGAGCAGTACTTC. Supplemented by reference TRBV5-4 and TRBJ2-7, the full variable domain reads ETGVTQSPTHLIKTRGQQVTLRCSSQSGHNTVSWYQQALGQGPQFIFQYYREEENGRGNFPPRFSGLQFPNYSSELNVNALELDDSALYLCASTPDRGHEQYFGPGTRLTVT.

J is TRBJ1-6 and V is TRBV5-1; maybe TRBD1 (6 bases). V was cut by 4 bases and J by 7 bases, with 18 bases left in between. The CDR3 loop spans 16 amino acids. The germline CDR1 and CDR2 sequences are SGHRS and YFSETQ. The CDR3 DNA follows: TGCGCCAGCAGCCGTAAGACAGGAACCTTGAATTCACCCCTCCACTTT. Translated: CASSRKTGTLNSPLHF. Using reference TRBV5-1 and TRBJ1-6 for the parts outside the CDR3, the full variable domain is KAGVTQTPRYLIKTRGQQVTLSCSPISGHRSVSWYQQTPGQGLQFLFEYFSETQRNKGNFPGRFSGRQFSNSRSEMNVSTLELGDSALYLCASSRKTGTLNSPLHFGNGTRLTVT.

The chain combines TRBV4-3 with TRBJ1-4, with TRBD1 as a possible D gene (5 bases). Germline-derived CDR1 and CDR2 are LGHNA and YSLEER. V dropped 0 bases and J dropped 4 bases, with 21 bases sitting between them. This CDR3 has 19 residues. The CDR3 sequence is CASSQDTTGPETSNEKLFF. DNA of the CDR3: TGCGCCAGCAGCCAAGATACCACAGGACCCGAAACGAGTAATGAAAAACTGTTTTTT.

The CDR3 DNA follows: TGTGCCAGCAGCCCGGGACTAGCCTACAATGAGCAGTTCTTC. Protein product: CASSPGLAYNEQFF. The chain combines TRBV13 with TRBJ2-1; 8 bases agree with TRBD2. This CDR3 comprises 14 residues. V was clipped by 5 bases and J by 2 bases; unmatched bases: 2. The germline V gene has CDR1 PRHDT and CDR2 FYEKMQ (reference sequence).

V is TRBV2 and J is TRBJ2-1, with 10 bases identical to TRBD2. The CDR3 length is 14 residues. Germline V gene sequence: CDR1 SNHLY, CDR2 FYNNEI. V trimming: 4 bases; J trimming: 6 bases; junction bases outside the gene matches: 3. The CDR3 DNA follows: TGTGCCAGCAGTGGGAGCGGGAGGGCCAATGAGCAGTTCTTC. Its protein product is CASSGSGRANEQFF.

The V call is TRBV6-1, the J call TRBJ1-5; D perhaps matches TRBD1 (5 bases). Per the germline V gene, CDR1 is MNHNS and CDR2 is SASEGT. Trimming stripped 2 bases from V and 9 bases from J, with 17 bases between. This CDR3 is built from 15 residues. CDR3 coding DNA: TGTGCCAGCAGTGAATCCGAAGACAGTTCTTGGCCCCAGCATTTT. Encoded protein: CASSESEDSSWPQHF.

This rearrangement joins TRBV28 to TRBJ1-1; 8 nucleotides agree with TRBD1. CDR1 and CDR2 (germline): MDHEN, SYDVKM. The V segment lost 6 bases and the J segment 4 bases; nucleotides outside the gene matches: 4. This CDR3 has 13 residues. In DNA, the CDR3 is TGTGCCAGCAGCCGGGACAGGCCCACTGAAGCTTTCTTT. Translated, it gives CASSRDRPTEAFF.

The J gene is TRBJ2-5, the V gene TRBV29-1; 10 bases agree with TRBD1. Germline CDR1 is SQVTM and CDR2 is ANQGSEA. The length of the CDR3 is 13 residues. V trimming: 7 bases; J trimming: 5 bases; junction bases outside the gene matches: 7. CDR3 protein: CSGRQGAGETQYF. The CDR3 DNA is TGCAGCGGCCGACAGGGGGCAGGGGAGACCCAGTACTTC.

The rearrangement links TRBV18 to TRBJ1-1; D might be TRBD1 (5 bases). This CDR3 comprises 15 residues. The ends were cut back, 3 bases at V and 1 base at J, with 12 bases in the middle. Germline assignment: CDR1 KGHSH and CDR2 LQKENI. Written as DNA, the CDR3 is TGTGCCAGCTCACCCGGGGCGGGGAGGAACACTGAAGCTTTCTTT. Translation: CASSPGAGRNTEAFF.

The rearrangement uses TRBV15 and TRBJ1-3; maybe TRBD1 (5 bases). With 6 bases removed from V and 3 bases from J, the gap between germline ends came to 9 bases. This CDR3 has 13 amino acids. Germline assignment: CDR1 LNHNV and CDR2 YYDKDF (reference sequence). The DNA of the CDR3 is TGTGCCACCAGGGCAGGGAATGGAAACACCATATATTTT. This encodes CATRAGNGNTIYF. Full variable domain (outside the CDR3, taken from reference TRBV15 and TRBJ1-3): DAMVIQNPRYQVTQFGKPVTLSCSQTLNHNVMYWYQQKSSQAPKLLFHYYDKDFNNEADTPDNFQSRRPNTSFCFLDIRSPGLGDTAMYLCATRAGNGNTIYFGEGSWLTVV.

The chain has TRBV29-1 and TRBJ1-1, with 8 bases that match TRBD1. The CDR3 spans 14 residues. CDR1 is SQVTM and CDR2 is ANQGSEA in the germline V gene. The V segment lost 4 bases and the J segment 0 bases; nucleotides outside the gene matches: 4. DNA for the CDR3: TGCAGCGTTGTCAGGGGGCTTTTGAACACTGAAGCTTTCTTT. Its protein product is CSVVRGLLNTEAFF.

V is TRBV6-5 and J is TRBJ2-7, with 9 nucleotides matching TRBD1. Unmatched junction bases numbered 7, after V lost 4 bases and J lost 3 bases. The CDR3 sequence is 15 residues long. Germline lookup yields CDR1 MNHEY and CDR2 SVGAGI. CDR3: CASSSSGTGLYEQYF. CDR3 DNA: TGTGCCAGCAGTTCCTCCGGGACAGGGCTCTACGAGCAGTACTTC.

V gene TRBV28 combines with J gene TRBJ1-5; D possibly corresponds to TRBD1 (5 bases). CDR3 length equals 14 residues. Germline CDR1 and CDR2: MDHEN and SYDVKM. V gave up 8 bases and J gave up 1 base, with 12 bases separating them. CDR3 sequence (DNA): TGTGCCAGCCTCGGGGGGTGGAGCAATCAGCCCCAGCATTTT. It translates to CASLGGWSNQPQHF. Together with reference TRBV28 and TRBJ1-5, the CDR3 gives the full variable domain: DVKVTQSSRYLVKRTGEKVFLECVQDMDHENMFWYRQDPGLGLRLIYFSYDVKMKEKGDIPEGYSVSREKKERFSLILESASTNQTSMYLCASLGGWSNQPQHFGDGTRLSIL.

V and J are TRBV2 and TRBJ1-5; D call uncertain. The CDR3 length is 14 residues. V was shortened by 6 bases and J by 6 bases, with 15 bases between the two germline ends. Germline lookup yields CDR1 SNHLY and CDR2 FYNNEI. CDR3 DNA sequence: TGTGCCAGCAGGGAGGAGTCCGGCGGTCAGCCCCAGCATTTT. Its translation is CASREESGGQPQHF.

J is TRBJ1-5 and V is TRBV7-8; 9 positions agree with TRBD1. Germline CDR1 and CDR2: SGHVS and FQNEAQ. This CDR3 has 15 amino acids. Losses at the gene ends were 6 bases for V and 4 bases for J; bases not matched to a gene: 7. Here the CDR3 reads CASRLGTGLNQPQHF. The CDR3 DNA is TGTGCCAGCAGGCTCGGGACAGGGCTTAATCAGCCCCAGCATTTT.

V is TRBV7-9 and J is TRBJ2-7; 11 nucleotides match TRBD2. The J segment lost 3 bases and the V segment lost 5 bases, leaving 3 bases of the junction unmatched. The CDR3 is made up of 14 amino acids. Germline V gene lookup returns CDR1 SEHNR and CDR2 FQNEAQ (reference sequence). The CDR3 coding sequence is TGTGCCAGCAGCACTACTAGCGGGGGCTACGAGCAGTACTTC. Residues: CASSTTSGGYEQYF.

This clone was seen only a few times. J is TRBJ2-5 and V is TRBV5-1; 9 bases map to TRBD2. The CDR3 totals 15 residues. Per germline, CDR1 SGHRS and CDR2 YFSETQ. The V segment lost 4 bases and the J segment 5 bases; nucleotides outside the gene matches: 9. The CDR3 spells CASSNSGRFAETQYF. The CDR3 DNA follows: TGCGCCAGCAGCAATAGCGGGAGATTTGCTGAGACCCAGTACTTC.

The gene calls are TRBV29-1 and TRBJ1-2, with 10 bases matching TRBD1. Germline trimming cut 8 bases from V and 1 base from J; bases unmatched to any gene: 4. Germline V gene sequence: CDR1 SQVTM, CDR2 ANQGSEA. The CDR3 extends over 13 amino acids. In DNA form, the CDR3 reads TGCAGCACCGGACAGGGGGTTAACTATGGCTACACCTTC. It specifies CSTGQGVNYGYTF.

CDR3 in amino acids: CASSFQDRGKLFF. The DNA of the CDR3 is TGTGCCAGCAGTTTTCAGGACAGGGGGAAACTGTTTTTT. The chain is built from TRBV28 and TRBJ1-4; 10 bases line up with TRBD1. This CDR3 region has 13 residues. V shed 3 bases, J shed 11 bases, and the junction held 3 bases outside the gene matches. Germline loops: CDR1 MDHEN, CDR2 SYDVKM.

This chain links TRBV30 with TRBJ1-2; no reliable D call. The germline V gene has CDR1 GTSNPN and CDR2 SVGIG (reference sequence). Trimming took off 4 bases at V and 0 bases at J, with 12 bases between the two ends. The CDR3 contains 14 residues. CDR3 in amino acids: CAWILGGANYGYTF. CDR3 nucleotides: TGTGCCTGGATTCTAGGAGGTGCTAACTATGGCTACACCTTC. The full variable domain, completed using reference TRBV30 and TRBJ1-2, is SQTIHQWPATLVQPVGSPLSLECTVEGTSNPNLYWYRQAAGRGLQLLFYSVGIGQISSEVPQNLSASRPQDRQFILSSKKLLLSDSGFYLCAWILGGANYGYTFGSGTRLTVV.

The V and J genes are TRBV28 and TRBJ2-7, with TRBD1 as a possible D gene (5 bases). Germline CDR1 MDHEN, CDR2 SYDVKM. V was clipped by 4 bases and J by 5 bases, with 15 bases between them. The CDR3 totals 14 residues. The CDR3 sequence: CASSSDKPVDEQYF. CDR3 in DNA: TGTGCCAGCAGTTCGGACAAGCCGGTAGACGAGCAGTACTTC.

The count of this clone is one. The CDR3, as DNA: TGTGCCTGGAGGGACAGTTCCTACGAGCAGTACTTC. This translates into CAWRDSSYEQYF. This chain connects TRBV30 to TRBJ2-7; possible D gene TRBD1, 6 bases. The V gene's germline CDR1 is GTSNPN and CDR2 SVGIG (reference sequence). CDR3 length equals 12 residues. The V and J ends lost 3 bases and 1 base respectively, with 7 bases between them.

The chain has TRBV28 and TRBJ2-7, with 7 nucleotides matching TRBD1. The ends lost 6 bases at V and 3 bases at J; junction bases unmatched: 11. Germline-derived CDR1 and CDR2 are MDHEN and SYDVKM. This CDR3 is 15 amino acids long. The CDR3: CASSFSTGRNYEQYF. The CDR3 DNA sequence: TGTGCCAGCAGCTTTTCGACAGGGCGAAACTACGAGCAGTACTTC.

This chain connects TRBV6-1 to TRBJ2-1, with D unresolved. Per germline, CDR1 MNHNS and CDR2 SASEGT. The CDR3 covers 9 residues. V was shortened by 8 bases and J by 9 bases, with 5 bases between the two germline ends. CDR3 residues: CASGAEQFF. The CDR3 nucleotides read TGTGCCAGCGGAGCTGAGCAGTTCTTC.

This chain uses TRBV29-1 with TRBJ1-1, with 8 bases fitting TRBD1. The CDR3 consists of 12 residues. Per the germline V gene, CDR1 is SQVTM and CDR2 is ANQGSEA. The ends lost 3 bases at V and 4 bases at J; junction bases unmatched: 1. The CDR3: CSVDRGPTEAFF. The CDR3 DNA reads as TGCAGCGTTGACAGGGGGCCCACTGAAGCTTTCTTT. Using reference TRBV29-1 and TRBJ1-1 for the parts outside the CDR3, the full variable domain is SAVISQKPSRDICQRGTSLTIQCQVDSQVTMMFWYRQQPGQSLTLIATANQGSEATYESGFVIDKFPISRPNLTFSTLTVSNMSPEDSSIYLCSVDRGPTEAFFGQGTRLTVV.

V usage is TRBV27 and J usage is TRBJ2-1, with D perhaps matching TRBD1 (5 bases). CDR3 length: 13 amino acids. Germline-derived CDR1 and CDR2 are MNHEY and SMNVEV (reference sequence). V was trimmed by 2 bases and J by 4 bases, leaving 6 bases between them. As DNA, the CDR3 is TGTGCCAGCAGTTTACAGGGATACAATGAGCAGTTCTTC. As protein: CASSLQGYNEQFF.

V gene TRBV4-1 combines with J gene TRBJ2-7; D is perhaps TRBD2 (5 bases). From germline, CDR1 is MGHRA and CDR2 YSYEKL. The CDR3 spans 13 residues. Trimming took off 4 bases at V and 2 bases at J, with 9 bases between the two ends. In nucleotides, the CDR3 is TGCGCCAGCAGCCTTGGACTCACCTACGAGCAGTACTTC. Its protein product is CASSLGLTYEQYF.

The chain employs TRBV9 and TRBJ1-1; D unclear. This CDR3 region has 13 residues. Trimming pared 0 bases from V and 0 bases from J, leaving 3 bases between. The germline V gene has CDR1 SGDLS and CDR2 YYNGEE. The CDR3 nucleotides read TGTGCCAGCAGCGTAGACTTGAACACTGAAGCTTTCTTT. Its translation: CASSVDLNTEAFF. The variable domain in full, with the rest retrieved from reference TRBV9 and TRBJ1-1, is DSGVTQTPKHLITATGQRVTLRCSPRSGDLSVYWYQQSLDQGLQFLIQYYNGEERAKGNILERFSAQQFPDLHSELNLSSLELGDSALYFCASSVDLNTEAFFGQGTRLTVV.

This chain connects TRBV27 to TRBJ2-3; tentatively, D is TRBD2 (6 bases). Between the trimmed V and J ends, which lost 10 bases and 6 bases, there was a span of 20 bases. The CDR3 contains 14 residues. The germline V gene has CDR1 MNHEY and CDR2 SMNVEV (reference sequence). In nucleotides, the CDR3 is TGTGCCACGCTAGCGTCGGAGGGAGCCGATACGCAGTATTTT. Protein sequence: CATLASEGADTQYF.